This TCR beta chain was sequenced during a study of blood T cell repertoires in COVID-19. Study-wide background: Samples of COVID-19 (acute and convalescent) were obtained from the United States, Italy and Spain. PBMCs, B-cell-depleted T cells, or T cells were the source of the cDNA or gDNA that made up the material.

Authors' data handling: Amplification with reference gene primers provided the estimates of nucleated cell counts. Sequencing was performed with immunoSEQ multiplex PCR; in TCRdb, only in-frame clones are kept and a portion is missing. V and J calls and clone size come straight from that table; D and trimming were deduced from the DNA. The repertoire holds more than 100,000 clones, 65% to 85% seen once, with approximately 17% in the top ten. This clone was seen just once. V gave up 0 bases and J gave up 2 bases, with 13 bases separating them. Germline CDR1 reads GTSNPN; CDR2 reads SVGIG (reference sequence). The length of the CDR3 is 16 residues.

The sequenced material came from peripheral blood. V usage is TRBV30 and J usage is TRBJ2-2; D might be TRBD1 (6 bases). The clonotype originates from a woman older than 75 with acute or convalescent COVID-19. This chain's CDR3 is CAWSVPGHFNTGELFF. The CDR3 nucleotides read TGTGCCTGGAGTGTTCCGGGACACTTCAACACCGGGGAGCTGTTTTTT.